The entry that follows covers one T cell receptor (beta chain) sequence. The antigen is unknown. Sequencing used immunoSEQ multiplex PCR; TCRdb keeps in-frame clones, though not all of them. Of some 2.1 million clones listed, 95% were seen once; the top ten hold roughly 0.13%. The data derive from a study of shared clonotypes between healthy human individuals. General study points: Among non-shared clonotypes, generation probabilities were lower than among those shared by all four donors.

This CDR3 contains 15 residues. Germline V CDR1 and CDR2: SGHRS, YFSETQ. With 0 bases removed from V and 6 bases from J, the gap between germline ends came to 15 bases. The chain carries TRBV5-1 and TRBJ1-1, with a possible D match to TRBD1 (5 bases). Material: naive CD4+ T cells sorted from blood. Documented subset: CD45RA+ positively selected. This receptor was obtained from a man between 18 and 35 years old in good health. This CDR3 reads CASSLDARAVAEAFF. The CDR3 region has the DNA TGCGCCAGCAGCTTGGATGCCAGGGCGGTCGCTGAAGCTTTCTTT.